One sample yielded the 12 T cell receptor beta chains listed below, sequenced in a study of OX40 agonist ivuxolimab in advanced cancers. Sequencing was performed with immunoSEQ multiplex PCR; in TCRdb, only in-frame clones are kept and a portion is missing. This repertoire shows tens of thousands of clones, 70% to 90% found once; its top ten account for approximately 0.32%. The input for sequencing was CD4+ or CD8+ T cells sorted from blood, taken in a trial of the OX40 agonist ivuxolimab. These receptors originate from an adult with an advanced solid tumor such as melanoma, head and neck, liver or kidney cancer.

J is TRBJ2-3 and V is TRBV30, with D perhaps matching TRBD1 or TRBD2 (5 bases each). Trimming stripped 4 bases from V and 1 base from J, with 9 bases between. Germline V gives CDR1 GTSNPN, CDR2 SVGIG (reference sequence). The CDR3 totals 13 residues. The CDR3 is CAWNPGRTDTQYF. CDR3 nucleotide sequence: TGTGCCTGGAATCCGGGGCGCACAGATACGCAGTATTTT.

The chain joins TRBV6-5 to TRBJ2-3; D not resolved. V lost 0 bases, J lost 4 bases, and 8 bases lay in between. Germline values: CDR1 MNHEY, CDR2 SVGAGI. The CDR3 has 14 amino acids. The CDR3 spells CASSYSTRSDTQYF. In DNA, the CDR3 is TGTGCCAGCAGTTACTCGACGAGGTCAGATACGCAGTATTTT.

J is TRBJ2-1 and V is TRBV19, with D hard to call. The CDR3 consists of 16 residues. V was cut by 7 bases and J by 0 bases, with 16 bases left in between. Germline V gene sequence: CDR1 LNHDA, CDR2 SQIVND (reference sequence). The CDR3 here is CASTRDVWSSYNEQFF. The CDR3 region has the DNA TGTGCCAGTACCCGCGATGTTTGGAGCTCCTACAATGAGCAGTTCTTC.

The chain employs TRBV10-2 and TRBJ1-2, with TRBD1 as a possible D gene (5 bases). Germline V CDR1 and CDR2: WSHSY, SAAADI. The V and J ends lost 10 bases and 2 bases respectively, with 11 bases between them. The CDR3 totals 12 residues. The chain's CDR3 is CAISTANYGYTF. The CDR3 DNA reads as TGCGCCATCTCGACAGCCAACTATGGCTACACCTTC.

The V call is TRBV5-1, the J call TRBJ1-4; TRBD1 agrees at 7 bases. The germline CDR1 and CDR2 sequences are SGHRS and YFSETQ. This CDR3 comprises 15 residues. The V and J ends lost 4 bases and 1 base, in that order; junction bases with no gene match: 4. This CDR3 reads CASSVTGQTNEKLFF. The DNA for the CDR3 is TGCGCCAGCAGCGTGACAGGGCAAACTAATGAAAAACTGTTTTTT.

The chain recombines TRBV30 with TRBJ1-3, with D uncertain. Trimming removed 1 base from V and 3 bases from J, with 16 bases in between. The CDR3 has 16 amino acids. Germline V gives CDR1 GTSNPN, CDR2 SVGIG (reference sequence). This chain's CDR3 is CAWSGYFISGGNTIYF. CDR3 bases: TGTGCCTGGAGTGGATACTTCATCTCGGGTGGAAACACCATATATTTT.

The J gene is TRBJ1-2, the V gene TRBV7-9; D perhaps matches TRBD1 (5 bases). Between the trimmed V and J ends, which lost 5 bases and 2 bases, there was a span of 15 bases. There are 15 residues in the CDR3. Germline V lookup: CDR1 SEHNR, CDR2 FQNEAQ (reference sequence). CDR3 loop: CASSLSGAQNYGYTF. The CDR3, as DNA: TGTGCCAGCAGCCTCTCCGGGGCCCAAAACTATGGCTACACCTTC. Supplemented by reference TRBV7-9 and TRBJ1-2, the full variable domain reads DTGVSQNPRHKITKRGQNVTFRCDPISEHNRLYWYRQTLGQGPEFLTYFQNEAQLEKSRLLSDRFSAERPKGSFSTLEIQRTEQGDSAMYLCASSLSGAQNYGYTFGSGTRLTVV.

The V and J genes are TRBV10-3 and TRBJ1-5; D is unresolved. V was cut by 2 bases and J by 3 bases, with 11 bases left in between. This CDR3 spans 15 amino acids. Germline V gene lookup returns CDR1 ENHRY and CDR2 SYGVKD. The CDR3 DNA reads TGTGCCATCAGTGAGGCCCATGGCAACAATCAGCCCCAGCATTTT. Its translation: CAISEAHGNNQPQHF.

V and J are TRBV7-8 and TRBJ1-5; D may be TRBD1 (5 bases). Germline V gene lookup returns CDR1 SGHVS and CDR2 FQNEAQ. The V and J ends lost 1 base and 1 base respectively, with 20 bases between them. CDR3 length equals 19 residues. The chain's CDR3 is CASSLGFKRGVVSNQPQHF. As DNA, the CDR3 is TGTGCCAGCAGCTTAGGATTTAAACGGGGGGTCGTGAGCAATCAGCCCCAGCATTTT.

J is TRBJ2-2 and V is TRBV7-9, with 7 bases fitting TRBD1. V was clipped by 4 bases and J by 4 bases; unmatched bases: 6. The CDR3 length is 15 residues. Looked up from germline, CDR1 is SEHNR and CDR2 is FQNEAQ (reference sequence). CDR3 residues: CASSSGTAFTGELFF. CDR3 nucleotides: TGTGCCAGCAGCTCCGGGACAGCATTCACCGGGGAGCTGTTTTTT.

The V gene is TRBV14, the J gene TRBJ1-6; no definite D call. V shed 0 bases and J shed 6 bases, with 15 bases lying between them. This CDR3 region has 17 residues. Germline CDR1 SGHDN, CDR2 FVKESK. The CDR3 nucleotides read TGTGCCAGCAGCCAAGATCTTACCGGGCAGTTTAATTCACCCCTCCACTTT. Translated: CASSQDLTGQFNSPLHF.

A single count supports this clone. The chain carries TRBV9 and TRBJ1-5; D ambiguous. The germline CDR1 and CDR2 sequences are SGDLS and YYNGEE. This CDR3 contains 14 residues. The V gene lost 3 bases and the J gene lost 2 bases, with 9 bases spanning the gap. CDR3 coding DNA: TGTGCCAGCAGCGCGGACTTTGGCAATCAGCCCCAGCATTTT. Residues: CASSADFGNQPQHF.